This TCR beta chain was captured by sequencing in a study of cytomegalovirus exposure and HLA in healthy donors. General study points: The classifier reportedly diagnosed cytomegalovirus status with high sensitivity and specificity. It was taken for granted in presence/absence analyses that sequencing depth across donors was roughly uniform. V- and J-gene trimming of TCR beta was linked (in a later analysis) to a missense DCLRE1C variant.

Worth noting for this clone: What it recognizes is unknown.

The PCR had 60 Vbeta and 13 Jbeta primers. The assay was immunoSEQ multiplex PCR, and TCRdb's table has in-frame clones only and misses some. The sample consists of 60,000 to 70,000 clones, about 73% of them appearing once. Sequencing input: PBMCs. This clonotype was obtained from a woman aged 30 to 39 in good health and CMV-seronegative.

CDR3 in amino acids: CASSPSVEKLFF. DNA for the CDR3: TGTGCCAGCAGCCCTTCGGTGGAAAAACTGTTTTTT. The J gene is TRBJ1-4, the V gene TRBV7-9; D is unclear. V was pared by 5 bases and J by 8 bases, with 9 bases between. The CDR3 totals 12 residues. Germline loops: CDR1 SEHNR, CDR2 FQNEAQ (reference sequence).